These 22 T cell receptor beta chains originate from one sample sequenced in a study of blood T cell repertoires in COVID-19 (dated by TCRdb to the early 2020s). Library creation used the immunoSEQ multiplex PCR assay. TCRdb took this table from immuneACCESS and kept in-frame rearrangements with V and J called. Such tables lack part of the clones; where checked against another copy, unresolved V genes explain under half of the gap, and the rest is unexplained. The sample profile shows about 350,000 clones; about 90% of them were found once. 0.9% to 1.2% of the sample belongs to the ten largest clones. The sequencing sample was made of PBMCs or T cells enriched from blood (not recorded which). The receptors derive from a woman between 25 and 40 years old who had recovered from COVID-19.

The V call is TRBV4-1, the J call TRBJ1-5; no definite D call. With 2 bases removed from V and 3 bases from J, the gap between germline ends came to 17 bases. The germline V gene encodes CDR1 MGHRA and CDR2 YSYEKL. CDR3 length: 17 residues. The CDR3 nucleotides are TGCGCCAGCAGCCAACGGACTGAGACTAGTAACAATCAGCCCCAGCATTTT. Amino acids: CASSQRTETSNNQPQHF.

This clone was seen once. The V gene is TRBV9, the J gene TRBJ2-3; 8 bases fit TRBD2. CDR1 and CDR2 from the germline V gene are SGDLS and YYNGEE. The CDR3 is made up of 16 amino acids. Trimming cost V 2 bases and J 2 bases; bases outside gene matches: 7. In nucleotides, the CDR3 is TGTGCCAGCAGCGTCCCCGGGACTAGTGTCACAGATACGCAGTATTTT. Residues: CASSVPGTSVTDTQYF.

About this clone itself: Additional DNA sequences in this sample encode the identical CDR3. The genes are TRBV2 and TRBJ1-2; D possibly corresponds to TRBD1 (5 bases). Germline V CDR1 and CDR2: SNHLY, FYNNEI. The CDR3 is made up of 13 amino acids. The germline V and J ends were trimmed by 3 bases and 4 bases, with 9 bases remaining between them. The CDR3 DNA sequence: TGTGCCAGCAGTGAGCGGCAGGGCTATGGCTACACCTTC. Amino acids: CASSERQGYGYTF.

In this sample, this clone turned up once. This chain connects TRBV7-9 to TRBJ1-5; no clear D gene. Deletions cut 3 bases from V and 0 bases from J, with 9 bases between. Germline values: CDR1 SEHNR, CDR2 FQNEAQ (reference sequence). This CDR3 has 15 amino acids. The CDR3 loop reads CASSFGDNSNQPQHF. The CDR3 DNA is TGTGCCAGCAGCTTCGGGGATAATAGCAATCAGCCCCAGCATTTT.

This clone was seen a handful of times. The chain joins TRBV27 to TRBJ2-7; 10 positions match TRBD1. Germline V gene data show CDR1 as MNHEY and CDR2 as SMNVEV (reference sequence). The V gene end was trimmed by 5 bases and the J gene end by 6 bases; junction bases not matched to a gene: 7. This CDR3 is built from 14 residues. For the CDR3, the DNA is TGTGCCAGCAGTAGGGACAGGGGAGAATCCGAGCAGTACTTC. This encodes CASSRDRGESEQYF.

The J gene is TRBJ1-1, the V gene TRBV27; D call uncertain. The CDR3 has 13 amino acids. Germline CDR1 and CDR2: MNHEY and SMNVEV (reference sequence). V lost 2 bases, J lost 4 bases, and 8 bases lay in between. The CDR3 protein is CASSLRRVTEAFF. The CDR3 bases are TGTGCCAGCAGTTTAAGGAGGGTCACTGAAGCTTTCTTT.

The V gene is TRBV7-8, the J gene TRBJ1-6; D gene uncertain. This CDR3 has 15 residues. Trimming took 3 bases from V and 4 from J, leaving 10 bases between them. Germline V gene lookup returns CDR1 SGHVS and CDR2 FQNEAQ. DNA of the CDR3: TGTGCCAGCAGCTTTAGCCGAGGATATAATTCACCCCTCCACTTT. Translating it yields CASSFSRGYNSPLHF.

A single count supports this clone. The gene calls are TRBV7-6 and TRBJ2-2, with TRBD2 matching 8 bases. CDR1 and CDR2 (germline): SGHVS, FNYEAQ. This CDR3 spans 19 amino acids. The V and J ends lost 5 bases and 1 base, in that order; junction bases with no gene match: 15. Here the CDR3 DNA reads TGTGCCAGCAGCCTCCGGGGGGGGACGTACCTCCTGAACACCGGGGAGCTGTTTTTT. This translates into CASSLRGGTYLLNTGELFF.

The chain is built from TRBV5-1 and TRBJ1-4; possibly TRBD1 for D (6 bases). The CDR3 runs to 14 residues. V gave up 2 bases and J gave up 3 bases, with 8 bases separating them. Germline CDR1 is SGHRS and CDR2 is YFSETQ. The CDR3 spells CASSFKGANEKLFF. In DNA form, the CDR3 reads TGCGCCAGCAGCTTTAAGGGGGCTAATGAAAAACTGTTTTTT. The full variable domain, with the rest looked up from reference TRBV5-1 and TRBJ1-4, is KAGVTQTPRYLIKTRGQQVTLSCSPISGHRSVSWYQQTPGQGLQFLFEYFSETQRNKGNFPGRFSGRQFSNSRSEMNVSTLELGDSALYLCASSFKGANEKLFFGSGTQLSVL.

V gene TRBV27 combines with J gene TRBJ2-7; 8 bases align to TRBD1. Germline loops: CDR1 MNHEY, CDR2 SMNVEV (reference sequence). The V and J ends lost 2 bases and 2 bases, in that order; junction bases with no gene match: 5. The CDR3 runs 15 residues. CDR3 nucleotide sequence: TGTGCCAGCAGTTTAACCGGGACAGGAGCCTACGAGCAGTACTTC. Protein product: CASSLTGTGAYEQYF.

This rearrangement joins TRBV5-6 to TRBJ2-4, with a tentative D call TRBD1 (5 bases). Germline CDR1 is SGHDT and CDR2 is YYEEEE. Deletions cut 1 base from V and 1 base from J, with 12 bases between. The CDR3 loop spans 16 amino acids. In DNA, the CDR3 is TGTGCCAGCAGCTTGTCAGGGTTGGTCGCCAAAAACATTCAGTACTTC. This gives the protein CASSLSGLVAKNIQYF.

In regard to this clone: Compared with germline, one end of the junction differs, possibly owing to a read error. V usage is TRBV27 and J usage is TRBJ1-2, with D possibly matching TRBD1 (5 bases). CDR3 length equals 16 residues. Germline CDR1 MNHEY, CDR2 SMNVEV (reference sequence). The CDR3 sequence is CASSFGGRGGLDGYTF. CDR3 bases: TGTGCCAGCAGTTTCGGGGGGAGGGGTGGGCTGGATGGATACACCTTC.

The V call is TRBV5-5, the J call TRBJ2-7; 9 bases are shared with TRBD1. With V trimmed by 1 base and J by 3 bases, 5 bases remained unmatched. This CDR3 has 15 residues. Germline values: CDR1 SGHKS, CDR2 YYEKEE (reference sequence). The CDR3 region is CASSLLDRGDYEQYF. The CDR3 region has the DNA TGTGCCAGCAGCTTGTTGGACAGGGGTGACTACGAGCAGTACTTC.

This clone appeared a few times. This rearrangement joins TRBV5-1 to TRBJ1-2; D perhaps matches TRBD1 (6 bases). The CDR3 runs to 13 residues. V was shortened by 4 bases and J by 4 bases, with 11 bases between the two germline ends. Germline assignment: CDR1 SGHRS and CDR2 YFSETQ. CDR3 protein: CASSEDRAYGYTF. For the CDR3, the DNA is TGCGCCAGCAGCGAGGACAGAGCCTATGGCTACACCTTC.

This clone occurred once. The CDR3 sequence is CASTLARPTDTQYF. In DNA, the CDR3 is TGTGCCAGCACCCTAGCCAGACCCACAGATACGCAGTATTTT. The rearrangement uses TRBV28 and TRBJ2-3, with a tentative D call TRBD2 (5 bases). This CDR3 has 14 amino acids. Between the trimmed V and J ends, which lost 7 bases and 2 bases, there was a span of 13 bases. CDR1 MDHEN and CDR2 SYDVKM come from the germline V gene. Full variable domain (outside the CDR3, taken from reference TRBV28 and TRBJ2-3): DVKVTQSSRYLVKRTGEKVFLECVQDMDHENMFWYRQDPGLGLRLIYFSYDVKMKEKGDIPEGYSVSREKKERFSLILESASTNQTSMYLCASTLARPTDTQYFGPGTRLTVL.

This clone has only one observation. V is TRBV3-1 (or the pseudogene TRBV3-2) and J is TRBJ1-2, with unresolved D. Germline V gives CDR1 LGHDT, CDR2 YNNKEL (reference sequence). Trimming took off 3 bases at V and 2 bases at J, with 7 bases between the two ends. This CDR3 is built from 13 residues. The CDR3 coding sequence is TGTGCCAGCAGCCAGTCAGAAAACTATGGCTACACCTTC. The encoded protein is CASSQSENYGYTF.

The chain recombines TRBV4-3 with TRBJ2-5; possible D gene TRBD2, 7 bases. CDR3 length equals 16 residues. V was cut by 1 base and J by 1 base, with 13 bases left in between. Germline V gene sequence: CDR1 LGHNA, CDR2 YSLEER. The CDR3 region is CASSQGSGGAQETQYF. Written as DNA, the CDR3 is TGCGCCAGCAGCCAAGGTAGTGGGGGGGCCCAAGAGACCCAGTACTTC.

The rearrangement links TRBV28 to TRBJ2-5, with TRBD2 matching 7 bases. Looked up from germline, CDR1 is MDHEN and CDR2 is SYDVKM. V lost 11 bases, J lost 7 bases, and 4 bases stayed unmatched. The CDR3 sequence is 10 residues long. This CDR3 reads CAAGVLTQYF. The DNA of the CDR3 is TGTGCCGCGGGGGTTCTGACCCAGTACTTC.

J is TRBJ2-3 and V is TRBV19; D uncertain. CDR1 and CDR2 (germline): LNHDA, SQIVND (reference sequence). V lost 3 bases and J lost 2, with 6 bases in between. The CDR3 loop spans 13 amino acids. The CDR3 loop is CASSIQYTDTQYF. CDR3 DNA sequence: TGTGCCAGTAGTATTCAGTACACAGATACGCAGTATTTT. Supplemented by reference TRBV19 and TRBJ2-3, the full variable domain reads DGGITQSPKYLFRKEGQNVTLSCEQNLNHDAMYWYRQDPGQGLRLIYYSQIVNDFQKGDIAEGYSVSREKKESFPLTVTSAQKNPTAFYLCASSIQYTDTQYFGPGTRLTVL.

This chain uses TRBV7-2 with TRBJ2-1; TRBD2 agrees at 7 bases. Germline V CDR1 and CDR2: SGHTA, FQGNSA. This CDR3 region has 13 residues. J lost 1 base, V lost 8 bases, and 2 bases had no gene match. The DNA for the CDR3 is TGTGCCAGCCGCGGGGGTTCCTACAATGAGCAGTTCTTC. Amino acids: CASRGGSYNEQFF. Together with reference TRBV7-2 and TRBJ2-1, the CDR3 gives the full variable domain: GAGVSQSPSNKVTEKGKDVELRCDPISGHTALYWYRQSLGQGLEFLIYFQGNSAPDKSGLPSDRFSAERTGGSVSTLTIQRTQQEDSAVYLCASRGGSYNEQFFGPGTRLTVL.

This chain uses TRBV7-2 with TRBJ1-2, with 11 bases identical to TRBD1. The CDR3 runs to 15 residues. J lost 4 bases, V lost 4 bases, and 5 bases had no gene match. Germline V gene data show CDR1 as SGHTA and CDR2 as FQGNSA. The CDR3 nucleotides are TGTGCCAGCAGCTCGGACAGGGGGCGGATCTATGGCTACACCTTC. Translating it yields CASSSDRGRIYGYTF.

The V and J genes are TRBV28 and TRBJ2-5; no firm D call. The germline gives CDR1 MDHEN, CDR2 SYDVKM. The V and J ends lost 1 base and 4 bases respectively, with 7 bases between them. The CDR3 loop spans 13 amino acids. The CDR3 DNA follows: TGTGCCAGCAGTTTATCGCACAGAGAGACCCAGTACTTC. Amino acid sequence: CASSLSHRETQYF.